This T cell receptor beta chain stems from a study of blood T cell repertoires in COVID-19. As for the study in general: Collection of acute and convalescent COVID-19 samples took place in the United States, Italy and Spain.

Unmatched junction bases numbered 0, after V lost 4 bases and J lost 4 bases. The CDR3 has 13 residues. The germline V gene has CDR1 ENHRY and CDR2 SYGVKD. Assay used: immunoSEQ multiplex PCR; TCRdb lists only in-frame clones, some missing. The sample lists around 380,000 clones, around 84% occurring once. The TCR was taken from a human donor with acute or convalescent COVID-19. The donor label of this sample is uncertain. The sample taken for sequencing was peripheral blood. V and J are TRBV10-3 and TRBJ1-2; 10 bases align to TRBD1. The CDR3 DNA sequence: TGTGCCATCAGTGGGGACAGGGGCTATGGCTACACCTTC. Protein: CAISGDRGYGYTF.